The 27 T cell receptor beta chains listed next were all sequenced from one sample in a study of T cell clonotyping in hematopoietic cell transplantation. Some clones are missing from TCRdb's copy, which holds only in-frame ones; the method was immunoSEQ multiplex PCR. The sample holds tens of thousands of clones, roughly 94% seen once. The material sequenced was peripheral blood mononuclear cells. These TCRs come from a woman aged 45-65 years in good health. Some clones in this sample may be carry-over from other donors' samples.

V and J are TRBV4-1 and TRBJ2-5, with TRBD2 identical over 8 bases. There are 18 residues in the CDR3. CDR1 and CDR2 (germline): MGHRA, YSYEKL. J gave up 5 bases and V 0 bases, and 14 bases lay outside the gene matches. The CDR3 coding sequence is TGCGCCAGCAGCCAAGATAATCAGGCGGGGGGCGCGAGGGAGACCCAGTACTTC. Its translation is CASSQDNQAGGARETQYF.

The rearrangement joins TRBV6-6 to TRBJ2-3; D is perhaps TRBD1 (5 bases). CDR3 length: 14 residues. Germline V gene data show CDR1 as MNHNY and CDR2 as SVGAGI (reference sequence). V lost 7 bases, J lost 6 bases, and 17 bases lay in between. CDR3 amino acids: CASTVRVRGDTQYF. The CDR3 region has the DNA TGTGCCAGCACCGTCAGGGTGCGTGGGGATACGCAGTATTTT.

This chain joins TRBV7-3 and TRBJ1-1; TRBD1 agrees at 8 bases. The J segment lost 3 bases and the V segment lost 5 bases, leaving 5 bases of the junction unmatched. This CDR3 comprises 14 residues. Germline CDR1 reads SGHTA; CDR2 reads FQGTGA. CDR3 nucleotide sequence: TGTGCCAGCAGCCAACAGGGGGACGACACTGAAGCTTTCTTT. Translating gives CASSQQGDDTEAFF.

J is TRBJ2-6 and V is TRBV4-2; no clear D gene. The V and J ends lost 1 base and 2 bases respectively, with 15 bases between them. Germline CDR1 and CDR2: LGHNA and YNFKEQ. The CDR3 is made up of 18 amino acids. CDR3 sequence: CASSQGVHPDPGANVLTF. The CDR3 nucleotides read TGTGCCAGCAGCCAAGGAGTACACCCGGACCCTGGGGCCAACGTCCTGACTTTC.

The chain combines TRBV7-9 with TRBJ2-3, with 8 nucleotides matching TRBD2. CDR3 length: 15 residues. Germline CDR1 SEHNR, CDR2 FQNEAQ (reference sequence). Trimming took 2 bases from V and 4 from J; bases not matched to a gene: 5. The CDR3 reads CASSLPPGGADTQYF. The CDR3 coding sequence is TGTGCCAGCAGCTTACCTCCCGGGGGGGCAGATACGCAGTATTTT.

CDR3 DNA: TGTGCCATCTCTCCCGCAACTAATGAAAAACTGTTTTTT. This encodes CAISPATNEKLFF. V is TRBV10-3 and J is TRBJ1-4; D remains unclear. CDR1 is ENHRY, CDR2 SYGVKD, per germline. V was trimmed by 8 bases and J by 0 bases, leaving 7 bases between them. This CDR3 comprises 13 residues.

The chain carries TRBV25-1 and TRBJ1-4, with D uncertain. The CDR3 loop spans 14 amino acids. Trimming removed 2 bases from V and 5 bases from J, with 9 bases in between. The V gene's germline CDR1 is MGHDK and CDR2 SYGVNS. The CDR3 bases are TGTGCCAGCAGTGAACCGGTAACCAATGAAAAACTGTTTTTT. Amino acids: CASSEPVTNEKLFF. Full variable domain (remainder filled in from reference TRBV25-1 and TRBJ1-4): EADIYQTPRYLVIGTGKKITLECSQTMGHDKMYWYQQDPGMELHLIHYSYGVNSTEKGDLSSESTVSRIRTEHFPLTLESARPSHTSQYLCASSEPVTNEKLFFGSGTQLSVL.

V gene TRBV7-9 combines with J gene TRBJ1-2; D is possibly TRBD1 (6 bases). Looked up from germline, CDR1 is SEHNR and CDR2 is FQNEAQ (reference sequence). The CDR3 consists of 15 residues. Trimming took 0 bases from V and 2 from J, leaving 10 bases between them. The CDR3 here is CASSLAQGKNYGYTF. The DNA of the CDR3 is TGTGCCAGCAGCTTAGCCCAGGGGAAAAACTATGGCTACACCTTC.

CDR3: CAITPDGKNTEAFF. CDR3 nucleotide sequence: TGTGCCATCACCCCGGACGGGAAGAACACTGAAGCTTTCTTT. The chain is built from TRBV10-3 and TRBJ1-1; D is uncertain. The V end was cut by 7 bases, the J end by 1 base, with 13 bases between. CDR1 and CDR2 (germline): ENHRY, SYGVKD. The CDR3 consists of 14 residues.

The chain employs TRBV6-6 and TRBJ1-2, with D possibly TRBD1 on 6 matching bases. Germline V gene sequence: CDR1 MNHNY, CDR2 SVGAGI (reference sequence). V lost 2 bases to trimming and J lost 3 bases, with 13 bases between them. This CDR3 region has 15 residues. CDR3 amino acids: CASSYGRDTDYGYTF. CDR3 nucleotides: TGTGCCAGCAGTTACGGTAGGGACACCGACTATGGCTACACCTTC.

The chain has TRBV7-2 and TRBJ1-2; 8 nucleotides align to TRBD1. The CDR3 runs to 15 residues. The V segment lost 6 bases and the J segment 10 bases; nucleotides outside the gene matches: 16. The V gene's germline CDR1 is SGHTA and CDR2 FQGNSA. The CDR3 DNA sequence: TGTGCCAGCAGGACAACAACGGGACAGGTTGATGACTACACCTTC. It specifies CASRTTTGQVDDYTF.

This chain joins TRBV6-6 and TRBJ1-1; TRBD1 matches 8 bases. Germline loops: CDR1 MNHNY, CDR2 SVGAGI (reference sequence). The CDR3 has 14 residues. V was pared by 6 bases and J by 1 base, with 4 bases of the junction left unmatched. CDR3 bases: TGTGCCAGCAGGGCACAGGGGGGGAACACTGAAGCTTTCTTT. It codes for CASRAQGGNTEAFF.

This rearrangement joins TRBV6-5 to TRBJ1-6, with D unclear. The CDR3 contains 15 residues. Germline assignment: CDR1 MNHEY and CDR2 SVGAGI. The V end lost 0 bases, the J end lost 10 bases, and 13 bases lay between the germline ends. The chain's CDR3 is CASSYSDRVRSPLHF. CDR3 bases: TGTGCCAGCAGTTACTCGGATCGGGTGAGATCACCCCTCCACTTT.

The chain joins TRBV6-5 to TRBJ2-7; D may correspond to TRBD1 or TRBD2 (5 bases each). V shed 2 bases and J shed 6 bases, with 11 bases lying between them. CDR3 size: 13 residues. Germline values: CDR1 MNHEY, CDR2 SVGAGI. CDR3 loop: CASSYLGATEQYF. The CDR3 DNA sequence: TGTGCCAGCAGTTACCTCGGGGCAACCGAGCAGTACTTC.

This chain uses TRBV27 with TRBJ2-2, with D maybe TRBD2 (5 bases). Germline V gene sequence: CDR1 MNHEY, CDR2 SMNVEV (reference sequence). The CDR3 length is 14 residues. The V end was cut by 4 bases, the J end by 0 bases, with 6 bases between. The CDR3 spells CASSSAANTGELFF. CDR3 in DNA: TGTGCCAGCAGTTCAGCGGCGAACACCGGGGAGCTGTTTTTT.

The chain uses TRBV6-4 and TRBJ2-7, with 8 nucleotides matching TRBD1. The germline CDR1 and CDR2 sequences are MRHNA and SNTAGT. After removal of 7 bases from V and 1 base from J, the junction contained 9 bases not matched to a gene. CDR3 length: 15 amino acids. This CDR3 reads CASTETGDHSYEQYF. DNA for the CDR3: TGTGCCAGCACCGAGACAGGGGACCATTCCTACGAGCAGTACTTC.

This chain uses TRBV5-1 with TRBJ2-7; 9 bases align to TRBD1. V gave up 4 bases and J gave up 6 bases; unmatched junction bases: 11. Germline V gene lookup returns CDR1 SGHRS and CDR2 YFSETQ. The CDR3 extends over 15 amino acids. DNA for the CDR3: TGCGCCAGCAGCCCGGGGTTGGGACAGGGTTCCGAGCAGTACTTC. The encoded protein is CASSPGLGQGSEQYF.

The chain is built from TRBV28 and TRBJ2-7; D uncertain. V lost 6 bases to trimming and J lost 6 bases, with 15 bases between them. Germline CDR1 is MDHEN and CDR2 is SYDVKM. This CDR3 has 13 amino acids. The CDR3 DNA sequence: TGTGCCAGCAGGCCCCCCGCGTTCGGCGAGCAGTACTTC. Its translation: CASRPPAFGEQYF.

The chain carries TRBV27 and TRBJ2-2; D is unclear. Trimming stripped 7 bases from V and 0 bases from J, with 6 bases between. Germline CDR1 and CDR2: MNHEY and SMNVEV (reference sequence). CDR3 size: 13 residues. CDR3 amino acids: CASTGANTGELFF. The DNA for the CDR3 is TGTGCCAGCACAGGAGCGAACACCGGGGAGCTGTTTTTT.

Only one count was recorded for this clone. The chain links TRBV27 to TRBJ1-6; possibly TRBD1 for D (6 bases). Looked up from germline, CDR1 is MNHEY and CDR2 is SMNVEV (reference sequence). V lost 6 bases and J 7 bases, leaving 10 bases between the germline ends. The CDR3 runs to 13 residues. This chain's CDR3 is CASRLTGNSPLHF. The CDR3 DNA reads as TGTGCCAGCAGGTTAACAGGGAATTCACCCCTCCACTTT.

The CDR3 sequence is CASRTSSYNEQFF. CDR3 sequence (DNA): TGTGCCAGCAGGACAAGCTCCTACAATGAGCAGTTCTTC. This chain links TRBV7-2 with TRBJ2-1; D not resolved. CDR3 length: 13 residues. Trimming took off 6 bases at V and 0 bases at J, with 6 bases between the two ends. Germline lookup yields CDR1 SGHTA and CDR2 FQGNSA.

The CDR3 DNA follows: TGTGCCAGCAGCGATCCGGGATTCTCAACTTCCTCTGGAAACACCATATATTTT. Amino acid sequence: CASSDPGFSTSSGNTIYF. V gene TRBV9 combines with J gene TRBJ1-3, with unresolved D. Germline V gene lookup returns CDR1 SGDLS and CDR2 YYNGEE. The CDR3 consists of 18 residues. The germline V and J ends were trimmed by 3 bases and 0 bases, with 19 bases remaining between them. The whole variable domain, remainder taken from reference TRBV9 and TRBJ1-3, is DSGVTQTPKHLITATGQRVTLRCSPRSGDLSVYWYQQSLDQGLQFLIQYYNGEERAKGNILERFSAQQFPDLHSELNLSSLELGDSALYFCASSDPGFSTSSGNTIYFGEGSWLTVV.

In DNA form, the CDR3 reads TGTGCCAGCAGCGTAGAGGCGTGGAATGAGCAGTTCTTC. Protein: CASSVEAWNEQFF. J is TRBJ2-1 and V is TRBV9; D gene unclear. V shed 0 bases and J shed 7 bases, with 8 bases lying between them. CDR3 length: 13 amino acids. CDR1 is SGDLS, CDR2 YYNGEE, per germline.

This rearrangement joins TRBV25-1 to TRBJ1-2, with D uncertain. Germline CDR1 MGHDK, CDR2 SYGVNS. V lost 3 bases and J lost 0, with 11 bases in between. The CDR3 loop spans 15 amino acids. The CDR3 DNA follows: TGTGCCAGCAGTGATCCCGCCAGCTCTAACTATGGCTACACCTTC. It is translated as CASSDPASSNYGYTF.

The chain uses TRBV6-5 and TRBJ1-5, with D unclear. The CDR3 consists of 13 residues. The V end was cut by 3 bases, the J end by 1 base, with 4 bases between. The germline gives CDR1 MNHEY, CDR2 SVGAGI. DNA of the CDR3: TGTGCCAGCAGTTATGAGAGCAATCAGCCCCAGCATTTT. Translation gives CASSYESNQPQHF.

The chain employs TRBV7-6 and TRBJ2-7, with a possible D match to TRBD1 (5 bases). The CDR3 is made up of 13 amino acids. CDR1 is SGHVS and CDR2 is FNYEAQ in the germline V gene. Between the trimmed V and J ends, which lost 5 bases and 3 bases, there was a span of 11 bases. The CDR3 is CASSPGQVYEQYF. CDR3 sequence (DNA): TGTGCCAGCAGCCCAGGGCAGGTCTACGAGCAGTACTTC.

V is TRBV11-1 and J is TRBJ2-3, with 9 bases fitting TRBD1. Germline V gene data show CDR1 as SGHAT and CDR2 as FQDESV (reference sequence). This CDR3 has 14 residues. J lost 5 bases, V lost 5 bases, and 5 bases had no gene match. In DNA form, the CDR3 reads TGTGCCAGCAGCCACAGGGGGCGTGGAGATACGCAGTATTTT. As protein: CASSHRGRGDTQYF.